This is a list of T cell receptor beta chains from one sample in a study of shared clonotypes between healthy human individuals. Assay used: immunoSEQ multiplex PCR; TCRdb lists only in-frame clones, some missing. Among about 530,000 clones listed, about 96% were seen once. Material for sequencing was naive CD4+ T cells sorted from blood. These receptors originate from a young woman in good health. The CDR3 runs from the conserved cysteine through the conserved F or W. The D gene is left open where the match is weak.

J	V	D	CDR3	DNA
TRBJ2-2	TRBV28	-	CASTGPVSPGELFF	TGTGCCAGCACAGGTCCAGTATCCCCCGGGGAGCTGTTTTTT
TRBJ2-1	TRBV28	TRBD2	CASSSHPGLASRGAYNEQFF	TGTGCCAGCAGTTCTCATCCGGGACTAGCGTCACGAGGGGCCTACAATGAGCAGTTCTTC
TRBJ2-2	TRBV9	-	CASSVAGKNTGELFF	TGTGCCAGCAGCGTAGCCGGGAAGAACACCGGGGAGCTGTTTTTT
TRBJ2-7	TRBV28	TRBD2	CASRPLPGLAVYEQYF	TGTGCCAGCAGACCTCTGCCGGGACTAGCGGTGTACGAGCAGTACTTC
TRBJ1-1	TRBV18	TRBD1	CASSLARQGGTEAFF	TGTGCCAGCTCACTCGCCCGACAGGGTGGCACTGAAGCTTTCTTT
TRBJ1-2	TRBV6-6	-	CASSLNRDSYGYTF	TGTGCCAGCAGTTTGAACAGGGATTCATATGGCTACACCTTC
TRBJ2-1	TRBV7-9	-	CASSAPMGNEQFF	TGTGCCAGCAGCGCTCCGATGGGCAATGAGCAGTTCTTC
TRBJ2-5	TRBV4-1	-	CASSQVLSEQYF	TGCGCCAGCAGCCAGGTATTGTCGGAGCAGTACTTC
TRBJ2-1	TRBV5-4	-	CASSLGSSGSYNEQFF	TGTGCCAGCAGCTTGGGGTCGTCAGGATCCTACAATGAGCAGTTCTTC
TRBJ2-7	TRBV7-9	-	CASSLVGHEQYF	TGTGCCAGCAGCTTAGTTGGGCACGAGCAGTACTTC
TRBJ2-1	TRBV30	-	CAWNTQDLSYNEQFF	TGTGCCTGGAATACACAGGACCTCTCCTACAATGAGCAGTTCTTC
TRBJ2-5	TRBV11-1	TRBD2	CASSIDSGSFQETQYF	TGTGCCAGCAGTATAGACAGCGGGAGTTTCCAAGAGACCCAGTACTTC
TRBJ2-7	TRBV27	TRBD2	CASSPQLASGRSRSYEQYF	TGTGCCAGCAGTCCTCAATTAGCTAGCGGGAGGAGTCGGAGCTACGAGCAGTACTTC
TRBJ2-1	TRBV5-1	TRBD2	CASSLGTGTSGTGEQFF	TGCGCCAGCAGCTTGGGTACCGGGACTAGCGGGACAGGTGAGCAGTTCTTC
TRBJ2-7	TRBV27	TRBD2	CASSLLKGRRGYTSGENEQYF	TGTGCCAGCAGTTTATTAAAAGGGCGCAGGGGGTATACTAGCGGGGAGAACGAGCAGTACTTC
TRBJ2-1	TRBV6-1	-	CASSEYGWVWFF	TGTGCCAGCAGTGAATACGGGTGGGTTTGGTTCTTC